Shown below are 18 T cell receptor beta chains from a single sample sequenced in a study of PD-1 blockade in classical Hodgkin lymphoma. Brentuximab vedotin exposure varied among the patients, all of whom had relapsed after autologous stem cell transplantation. Measured with immunoSEQ multiplex PCR; TCRdb has only the in-frame clones, and not every one. This table has 90,000 to 100,000 clones, 92% appearing once. Sequencing used peripheral blood mononuclear cells (PBMCs), obtained at baseline. These receptors were taken from a human donor with classical Hodgkin lymphoma.

This chain joins TRBV9 and TRBJ2-3; D perhaps matches TRBD2 (5 bases). CDR3 length: 15 residues. Germline V CDR1 and CDR2: SGDLS, YYNGEE. V dropped 0 bases and J dropped 2 bases, with 10 bases sitting between them. The CDR3 region has the DNA TGTGCCAGCAGCGTAGCTCCGGGGTACACAGATACGCAGTATTTT. Protein product: CASSVAPGYTDTQYF.

A single count supports this clone. The V gene is TRBV9, the J gene TRBJ2-3; 14 nucleotides align to TRBD2. With 4 bases clipped from V and 4 bases from J, the junction kept 5 bases outside the gene matches. The CDR3 length is 16 residues. Per germline, CDR1 SGDLS and CDR2 YYNGEE. CDR3 residues: CASSSTSGRASDTQYF. The CDR3, as DNA: TGTGCCAGCAGCTCGACTAGCGGGAGGGCCTCAGATACGCAGTATTTT.

This clone was seen only a few times. One junction end disagrees with the germline gene, perhaps due to a read error. The chain is built from TRBV28 and TRBJ1-5, with D perhaps matching TRBD1 (5 bases). Germline-derived CDR1 and CDR2 are MDHEN and SYDVKM. The CDR3 extends over 13 amino acids. CDR3 sequence: CAGRRGSNQPQHF. DNA of the CDR3: TGTGCCGGCAGAAGGGGTAGCAATCAGCCCCAGCATTTT. The whole variable domain, filled in from reference TRBV28 and TRBJ1-5, reads DVKVTQSSRYLVKRTGEKVFLECVQDMDHENMFWYRQDPGLGLRLIYFSYDVKMKEKGDIPEGYSVSREKKERFSLILESASTNQTSMYLCAGRRGSNQPQHFGDGTRLSIL.

The chain combines TRBV29-1 with TRBJ2-5, with D perhaps TRBD2 (6 bases). CDR1 SQVTM and CDR2 ANQGSEA come from the germline V gene. This CDR3 is 15 amino acids long. V lost 4 bases to trimming and J lost 5 bases, with 20 bases between them. This CDR3 is CSVGDWAGNKETQYF. The CDR3 DNA reads TGCAGCGTTGGGGATTGGGCGGGGAATAAGGAGACCCAGTACTTC.

The chain has TRBV19 and TRBJ2-7; D unresolved. The ends were cut back, 9 bases at V and 3 bases at J, with 30 bases in the middle. CDR3 length: 18 amino acids. The germline V gene has CDR1 LNHDA and CDR2 SQIVND (reference sequence). CDR3 loop: CASRSRFLSGGDSYEQYF. The CDR3 region has the DNA TGTGCCAGCAGATCCCGTTTCCTTAGTGGTGGGGATAGCTACGAGCAGTACTTC.

V is TRBV10-1 and J is TRBJ1-1, with TRBD1 as a possible D gene (5 bases). The CDR3 loop spans 13 amino acids. V gave up 6 bases and J gave up 0 bases, with 8 bases separating them. CDR1 and CDR2 from the germline V gene are WNHNN and SYGVQD (reference sequence). CDR3 amino acids: CASSGDLNTEAFF. In DNA form, the CDR3 reads TGCGCCAGCAGCGGGGACTTGAACACTGAAGCTTTCTTT.

The rearrangement links TRBV11-3 to TRBJ2-2; D not resolved. This CDR3 is built from 13 residues. Germline V gives CDR1 SGHNT, CDR2 YENEEA. The germline V and J ends were trimmed by 2 bases and 6 bases, with 7 bases remaining between them. The DNA of the CDR3 is TGTGCCAGCAGCTTAAGAGTCCCCGGGGAGCTGTTTTTT. This translates into CASSLRVPGELFF.

This chain joins TRBV5-1 and TRBJ1-1; D ambiguous. The germline CDR1 and CDR2 sequences are SGHRS and YFSETQ. V shed 0 bases and J shed 0 bases, with 12 bases lying between them. This CDR3 comprises 16 residues. The CDR3: CASSLDGAGMNTEAFF. The CDR3 DNA reads as TGCGCCAGCAGCTTGGATGGAGCTGGGATGAACACTGAAGCTTTCTTT.

This clone has a single count. The chain employs TRBV29-1 and TRBJ1-1, with TRBD1 as a possible D gene (6 bases). Germline loops: CDR1 SQVTM, CDR2 ANQGSEA. Trimming shortened V by 1 base and J by 1 base, and 16 bases separated the two germline ends. The CDR3 length is 16 residues. The CDR3 sequence is CSVEVLSGTQNTEAFF. The DNA of the CDR3 is TGCAGCGTTGAAGTGCTCTCCGGGACACAGAACACTGAAGCTTTCTTT.

This clone has a single count. The genes are TRBV7-6 and TRBJ2-5; TRBD1 might be the D (6 bases). This CDR3 contains 17 residues. Germline CDR1 and CDR2: SGHVS and FNYEAQ. The germline V and J ends were trimmed by 5 bases and 2 bases, with 21 bases remaining between them. The CDR3 loop reads CASSRRPRTVPQETQYF. DNA of the CDR3: TGTGCCAGCAGCCGCCGACCCCGGACAGTGCCACAAGAGACCCAGTACTTC.

The gene calls are TRBV2 and TRBJ2-6, with D unresolved. Germline CDR1 is SNHLY and CDR2 is FYNNEI. This CDR3 has 18 residues. Trimming took 5 bases from V and 0 from J, leaving 17 bases between them. CDR3 bases: TGTGCCAGCAGTAAAAAACCCGCTAAGCCCTCTGGGGCCAACGTCCTGACTTTC. Its translation is CASSKKPAKPSGANVLTF.

The V call is TRBV5-1, the J call TRBJ2-7; D assignment may be TRBD1 or TRBD2 (6 bases each). Germline values: CDR1 SGHRS, CDR2 YFSETQ. Trimming took 8 bases from V and 0 from J, leaving 21 bases between them. The CDR3 totals 16 residues. This chain's CDR3 is CASSRALGGDSYEQYF. The DNA of the CDR3 is TGCGCCAGTTCCAGGGCTCTGGGGGGCGACTCCTACGAGCAGTACTTC.

The genes are TRBV10-3 and TRBJ2-3, with D unclear. Germline assignment: CDR1 ENHRY and CDR2 SYGVKD. Between the trimmed V and J ends, which lost 3 bases and 3 bases, there was a span of 7 bases. This CDR3 spans 13 amino acids. The CDR3 DNA sequence: TGTGCCATCAGTGATATTGTGACAGATACGCAGTATTTT. Translated: CAISDIVTDTQYF.

Points on this clone: The junction departs from the called germline gene at one end, perhaps through a read error. The chain carries TRBV27 and TRBJ1-4, with a possible D match to TRBD1 (6 bases). The CDR3 runs to 18 residues. Germline V gene lookup returns CDR1 MNHEY and CDR2 SMNVEV (reference sequence). This chain's CDR3 is CASSFLGYGDTGNENLFF. The CDR3 DNA follows: TGTGCCAGCAGTTTTTTGGGATACGGGGACACCGGCAATGAAAACCTGTTTTTT.

The chain recombines TRBV28 with TRBJ2-6, with unresolved D. CDR3 length: 19 residues. Germline loops: CDR1 MDHEN, CDR2 SYDVKM. Trimming took 1 base from V and 1 from J, leaving 17 bases between them. The CDR3 region is CASSLSLGGVGSGANVLTF. The CDR3 region has the DNA TGTGCCAGCAGTTTATCCCTCGGCGGCGTGGGATCTGGGGCCAACGTCCTGACTTTC.

The V gene is TRBV27, the J gene TRBJ1-2, with 10 bases lining up with TRBD1. J lost 6 bases, V lost 2 bases, and 9 bases had no gene match. Germline loops: CDR1 MNHEY, CDR2 SMNVEV (reference sequence). The CDR3 is made up of 16 amino acids. CDR3 sequence: CASSLHFGDRGNGYTF. As DNA, the CDR3 is TGTGCCAGCAGTTTACATTTTGGGGACAGGGGAAATGGCTACACCTTC.

This chain connects TRBV6-6 to TRBJ1-2, with D possibly being TRBD1 (6 bases). The CDR3 has 14 residues. Trimming cost V 7 bases and J 2 bases, with 14 bases left between them. Germline lookup yields CDR1 MNHNY and CDR2 SVGAGI (reference sequence). CDR3 protein: CASNPTGVNYGYTF. CDR3 DNA: TGTGCCAGCAACCCGACAGGAGTCAACTATGGCTACACCTTC.

This clone occurred once. V usage is TRBV9 and J usage is TRBJ2-7, with a possible D match to TRBD1 (5 bases). CDR1 is SGDLS, CDR2 YYNGEE, per germline. The CDR3 totals 13 residues. V lost 4 bases and J 4 bases, leaving 12 bases between the germline ends. The CDR3 region is CASSPSQGYEQYF. CDR3 DNA sequence: TGTGCCAGCAGCCCAAGCCAGGGATACGAGCAGTACTTC.